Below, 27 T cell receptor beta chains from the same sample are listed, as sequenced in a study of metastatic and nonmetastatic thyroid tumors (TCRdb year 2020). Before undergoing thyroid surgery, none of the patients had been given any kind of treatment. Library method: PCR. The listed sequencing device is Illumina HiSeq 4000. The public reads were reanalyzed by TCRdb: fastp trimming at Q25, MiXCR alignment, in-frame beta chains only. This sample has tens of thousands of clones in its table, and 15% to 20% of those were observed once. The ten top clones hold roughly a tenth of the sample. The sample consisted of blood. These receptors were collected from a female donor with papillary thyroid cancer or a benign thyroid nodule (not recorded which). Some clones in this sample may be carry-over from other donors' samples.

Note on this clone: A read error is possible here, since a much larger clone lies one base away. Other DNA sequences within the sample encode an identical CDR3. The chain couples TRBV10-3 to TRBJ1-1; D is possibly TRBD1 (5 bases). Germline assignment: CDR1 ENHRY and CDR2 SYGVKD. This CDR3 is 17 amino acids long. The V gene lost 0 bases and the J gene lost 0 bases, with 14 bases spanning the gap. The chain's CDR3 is CAISESIGAGMNTEAFF. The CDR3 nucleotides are TGTGCCATCAGTGAGTCGATCGGGGCGGGTATGAACACTGAAGCTTTCTTT.

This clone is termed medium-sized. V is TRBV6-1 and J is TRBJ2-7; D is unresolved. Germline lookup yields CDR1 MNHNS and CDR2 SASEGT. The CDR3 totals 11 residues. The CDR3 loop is CAIILWDEQYF. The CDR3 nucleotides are TGTGCTATAATATTATGGGACGAGCAGTACTTC.

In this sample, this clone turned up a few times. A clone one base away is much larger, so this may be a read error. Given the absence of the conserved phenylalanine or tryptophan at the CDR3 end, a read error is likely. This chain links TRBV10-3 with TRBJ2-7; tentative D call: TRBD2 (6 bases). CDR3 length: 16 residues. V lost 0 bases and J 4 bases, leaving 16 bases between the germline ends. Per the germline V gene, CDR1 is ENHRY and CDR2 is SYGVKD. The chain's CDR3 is CAISESWAGWLYEQYL. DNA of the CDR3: TGTGCCATCAGTGAGTCCTGGGCGGGATGGTTGTACGAGCAGTACCTC.

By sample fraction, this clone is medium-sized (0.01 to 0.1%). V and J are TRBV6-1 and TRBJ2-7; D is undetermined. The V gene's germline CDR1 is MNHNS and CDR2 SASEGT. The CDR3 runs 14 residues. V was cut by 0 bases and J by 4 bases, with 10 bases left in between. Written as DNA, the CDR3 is TGTGCCAGCAGTGAAGCGGTTGCAGCTTACGAGCAGTACTTC. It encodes CASSEAVAAYEQYF.

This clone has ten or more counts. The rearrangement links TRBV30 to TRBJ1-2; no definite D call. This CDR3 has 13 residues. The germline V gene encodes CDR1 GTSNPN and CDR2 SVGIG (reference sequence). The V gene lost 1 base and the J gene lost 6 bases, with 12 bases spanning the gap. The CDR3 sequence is CAWSDFIADGYTF. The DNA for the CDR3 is TGTGCCTGGAGTGACTTTATAGCGGATGGCTACACCTTC.

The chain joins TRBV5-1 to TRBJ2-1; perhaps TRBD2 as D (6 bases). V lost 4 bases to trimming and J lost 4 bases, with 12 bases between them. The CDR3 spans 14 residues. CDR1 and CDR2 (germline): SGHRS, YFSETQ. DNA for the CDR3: TGCGCCAGCAGCACGACTAGAGGTTACAATGAGCAGTTCTTC. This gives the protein CASSTTRGYNEQFF.

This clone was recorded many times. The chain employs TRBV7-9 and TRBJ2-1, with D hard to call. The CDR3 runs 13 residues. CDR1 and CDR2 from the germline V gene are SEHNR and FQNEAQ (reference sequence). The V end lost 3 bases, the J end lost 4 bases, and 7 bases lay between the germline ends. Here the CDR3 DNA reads TGTGCCAGCAGCTTTGCAAGTTACAATGAGCAGTTCTTC. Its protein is CASSFASYNEQFF. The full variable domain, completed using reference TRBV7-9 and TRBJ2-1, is DTGVSQNPRHKITKRGQNVTFRCDPISEHNRLYWYRQTLGQGPEFLTYFQNEAQLEKSRLLSDRFSAERPKGSFSTLEIQRTEQGDSAMYLCASSFASYNEQFFGPGTRLTVL.

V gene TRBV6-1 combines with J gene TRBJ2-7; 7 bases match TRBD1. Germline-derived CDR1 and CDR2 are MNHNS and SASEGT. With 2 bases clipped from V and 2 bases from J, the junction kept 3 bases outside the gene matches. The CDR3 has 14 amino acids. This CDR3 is CASSELTGAYEQYV. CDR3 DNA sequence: TGTGCCAGCAGTGAACTAACAGGGGCCTACGAGCAGTACGTC.

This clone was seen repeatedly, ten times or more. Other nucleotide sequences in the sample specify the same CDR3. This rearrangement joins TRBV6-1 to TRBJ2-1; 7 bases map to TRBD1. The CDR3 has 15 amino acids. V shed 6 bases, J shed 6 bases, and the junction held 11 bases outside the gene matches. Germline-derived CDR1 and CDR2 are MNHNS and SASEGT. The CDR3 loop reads CASSLTATGANEQFF. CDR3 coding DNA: TGTGCCAGCAGCCTGACTGCCACAGGGGCCAATGAGCAGTTCTTC.

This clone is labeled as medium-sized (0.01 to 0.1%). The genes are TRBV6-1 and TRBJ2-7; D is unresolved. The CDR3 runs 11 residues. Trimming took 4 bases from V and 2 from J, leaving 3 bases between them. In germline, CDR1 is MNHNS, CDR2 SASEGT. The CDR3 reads CASSGAYEQYF. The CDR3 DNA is TGTGCCAGCAGTGGGGCCTACGAGCAGTACTTC.

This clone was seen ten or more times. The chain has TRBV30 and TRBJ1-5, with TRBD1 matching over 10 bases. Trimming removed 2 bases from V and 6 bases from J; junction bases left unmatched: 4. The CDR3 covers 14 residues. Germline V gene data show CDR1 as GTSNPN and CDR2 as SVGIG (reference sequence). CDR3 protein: CAWSLGTGVQPQHF. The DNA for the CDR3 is TGTGCCTGGAGTCTAGGGACAGGGGTTCAGCCCCAGCATTTT. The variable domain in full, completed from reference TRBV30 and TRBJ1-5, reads SQTIHQWPATLVQPVGSPLSLECTVEGTSNPNLYWYRQAAGRGLQLLFYSVGIGQISSEVPQNLSASRPQDRQFILSSKKLLLSDSGFYLCAWSLGTGVQPQHFGDGTRLSIL.

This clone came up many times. The CDR3 DNA follows: TGTGCCAGCAGAGGTAGCTCTGGAAACACCATATATTTT. This codes for CASRGSSGNTIYF. The genes are TRBV25-1 and TRBJ1-3; D is unresolved. V was pared by 6 bases and J by 0 bases, with 6 bases between. Germline CDR1 reads MGHDK; CDR2 reads SYGVNS. CDR3 length: 13 residues.

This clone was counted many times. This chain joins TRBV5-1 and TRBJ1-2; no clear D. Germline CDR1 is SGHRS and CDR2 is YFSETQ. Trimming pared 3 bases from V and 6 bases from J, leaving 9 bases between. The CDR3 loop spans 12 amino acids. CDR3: CASSYQQDGYTF. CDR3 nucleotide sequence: TGCGCCAGCAGCTACCAACAAGATGGCTACACCTTC.

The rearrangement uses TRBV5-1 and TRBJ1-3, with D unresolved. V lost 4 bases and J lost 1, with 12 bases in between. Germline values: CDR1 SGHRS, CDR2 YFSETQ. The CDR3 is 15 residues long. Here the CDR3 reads CASSGGDLSGNTIYF. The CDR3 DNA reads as TGCGCCAGCAGCGGAGGAGACCTTTCTGGAAACACCATATATTTT.

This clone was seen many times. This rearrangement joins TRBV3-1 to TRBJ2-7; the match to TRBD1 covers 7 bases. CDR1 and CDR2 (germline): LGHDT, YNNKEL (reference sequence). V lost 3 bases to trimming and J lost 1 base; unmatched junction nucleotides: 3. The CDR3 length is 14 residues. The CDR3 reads CASSHGTESYEQYF. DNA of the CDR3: TGTGCCAGCAGCCACGGGACAGAGTCCTACGAGCAGTACTTC.

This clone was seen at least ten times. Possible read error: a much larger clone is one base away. The CDR3 loop reads CASSFQGNTEAFF. The CDR3 nucleotides read TGTGCCAGCAGTTTCCAAGGCAACACTGAAGCTTTCTTT. The chain joins TRBV12-3 or TRBV12-4 to TRBJ1-1, with D uncertain. This CDR3 is built from 13 residues. Trimming left V 3 bases short and J 2 bases short, with 7 bases between.

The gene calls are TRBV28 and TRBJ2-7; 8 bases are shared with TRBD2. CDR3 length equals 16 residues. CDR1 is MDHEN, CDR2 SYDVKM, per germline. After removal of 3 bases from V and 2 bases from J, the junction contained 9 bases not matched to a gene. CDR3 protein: CASSFPISSGAYEQYF. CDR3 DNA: TGTGCCAGCAGTTTTCCCATTAGTAGCGGGGCCTACGAGCAGTACTTC.

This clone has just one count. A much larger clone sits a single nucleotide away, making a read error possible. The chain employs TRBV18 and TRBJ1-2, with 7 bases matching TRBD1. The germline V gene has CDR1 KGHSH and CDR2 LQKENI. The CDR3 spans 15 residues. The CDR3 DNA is TGCGCCAGCTCAGAAACAGGGGATGCGCACTATGGCTACACCTTC. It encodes CASSETGDAHYGYTF.

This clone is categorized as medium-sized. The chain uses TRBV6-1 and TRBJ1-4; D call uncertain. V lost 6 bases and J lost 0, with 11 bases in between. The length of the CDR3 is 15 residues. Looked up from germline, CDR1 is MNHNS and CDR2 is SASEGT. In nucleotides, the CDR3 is TGTGCCAGCAGAGACTGGGGAGCAACTAATGAAAAACTGTTTTTT. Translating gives CASRDWGATNEKLFF.

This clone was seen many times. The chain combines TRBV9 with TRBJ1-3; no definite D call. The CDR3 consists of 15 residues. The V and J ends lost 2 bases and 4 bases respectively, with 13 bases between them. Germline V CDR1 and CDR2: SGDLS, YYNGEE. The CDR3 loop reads CASSVDTSAGNTIYF. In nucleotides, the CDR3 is TGTGCCAGCAGCGTCGACACAAGCGCAGGAAACACCATATATTTT.

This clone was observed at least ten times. The CDR3 spells CASSVGQGHYEQYF. The CDR3 DNA follows: TGTGCCAGCAGCGTCGGACAGGGGCACTACGAGCAGTACTTC. The chain combines TRBV9 with TRBJ2-7; 9 positions agree with TRBD1. There are 14 residues in the CDR3. V shed 2 bases and J 3 bases; nucleotides not matched to a gene: 3. The V gene's germline CDR1 is SGDLS and CDR2 YYNGEE.

The CDR3 is CASSRGQVLTEAFF. The DNA of the CDR3 is TGTGCCAGCAGCCGAGGACAGGTTCTCACTGAAGCTTTCTTT. The chain couples TRBV3-1 to TRBJ1-1, with 7 bases aligning to TRBD1. V shed 4 bases and J 4 bases; nucleotides not matched to a gene: 6. The V gene's germline CDR1 is LGHDT and CDR2 YNNKEL (reference sequence). CDR3 length equals 14 residues.

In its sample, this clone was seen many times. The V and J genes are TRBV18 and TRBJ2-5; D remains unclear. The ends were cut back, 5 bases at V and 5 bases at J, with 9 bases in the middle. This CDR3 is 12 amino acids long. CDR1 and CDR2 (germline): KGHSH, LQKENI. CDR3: CASSFFRETQYF. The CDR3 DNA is TGTGCCAGCTCATTTTTCCGGGAGACCCAGTACTTC.

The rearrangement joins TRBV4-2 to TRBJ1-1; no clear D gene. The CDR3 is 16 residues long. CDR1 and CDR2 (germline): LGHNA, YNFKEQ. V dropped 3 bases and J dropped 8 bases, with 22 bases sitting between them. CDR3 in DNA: TGTGCCAGCAGCCAGAATGATGGTCGGGGTTTGTCGGAAGCTTTCTTT. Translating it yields CASSQNDGRGLSEAFF.

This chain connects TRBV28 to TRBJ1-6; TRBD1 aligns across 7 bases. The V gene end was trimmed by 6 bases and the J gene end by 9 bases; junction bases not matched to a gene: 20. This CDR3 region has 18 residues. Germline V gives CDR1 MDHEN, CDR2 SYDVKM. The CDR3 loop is CASRYSGYRGQTSSPLHF. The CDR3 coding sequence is TGTGCCAGCAGGTATTCCGGGTACAGGGGTCAAACGAGTTCACCCCTCCACTTT.

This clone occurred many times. The CDR3: CASSSPHETGPMNTEAFF. Written as DNA, the CDR3 is TGCGCCAGCAGCTCACCCCACGAAACAGGGCCTATGAACACTGAAGCTTTCTTT. The V and J genes are TRBV5-1 and TRBJ1-1, with D possibly being TRBD1 (6 bases). The V end lost 3 bases, the J end lost 0 bases, and 21 bases lay between the germline ends. The length of the CDR3 is 18 residues. Germline V CDR1 and CDR2: SGHRS, YFSETQ.

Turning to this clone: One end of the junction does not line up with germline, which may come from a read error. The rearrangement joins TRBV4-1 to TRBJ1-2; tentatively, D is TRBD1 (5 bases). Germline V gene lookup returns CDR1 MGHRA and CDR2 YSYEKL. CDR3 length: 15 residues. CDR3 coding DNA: TGCGCCGGCAGCCTGAGGGACCTGGCTAACTATGTCTACACCTTC. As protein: CAGSLRDLANYVYTF.